These T cell receptor beta chains were read from a single sample in a study of blood T cell repertoires in COVID-19. Assay used: immunoSEQ multiplex PCR; TCRdb lists only in-frame clones, some missing. The profile shows 200,000 to 300,000 clones, roughly 89% of them singletons. What was sequenced was PBMCs or T cells enriched from blood (not recorded which). These receptors were collected from a woman younger than 45 with acute COVID-19. Each CDR3 is given without its conserved first and last residue. D genes are given only for firm matches.

j_call,v_call,cdr3_length,d_call,cdr3_aa
TRBJ1-1,TRBV27,12,NA,ATGGARGTTEAF
TRBJ2-7,TRBV12-3/TRBV12-4,11,NA,ASSTSDRYEQY
TRBJ2-7,TRBV7-2,13,NA,ASSLYRGNPYEQY
TRBJ2-2,TRBV5-6,13,TRBD1,ASSWGQGATGELF
TRBJ2-5,TRBV9,16,TRBD2,ASSAPRNSGGRQETQY
TRBJ1-5,TRBV7-3,16,NA,ASSLTERGGIGNQPQH
TRBJ2-7,TRBV10-3,11,TRBD1,AISRTGGYEQY
TRBJ2-7,TRBV3-1/TRBV3-2,11,TRBD1,ASSPDRAYEQY
TRBJ2-7,TRBV6-5,12,NA,ASSYYDRPYEQY
TRBJ2-7,TRBV5-1,13,NA,ASSLVWAPFYEQY
TRBJ2-7,TRBV5-6,13,TRBD1,ASSVGGTVSYEQY
TRBJ2-1,TRBV18,14,TRBD2,ASSPPGLAGNNEQF
TRBJ2-3,TRBV10-3,12,TRBD1,AISLDRRPDTQY
TRBJ2-1,TRBV5-1,11,NA,ASSLVGAGEQF
TRBJ1-4,TRBV23-1,14,NA,ASRHSQEGRNEKLF
TRBJ2-7,TRBV2,10,NA,ASLDSPYEQY
TRBJ2-3,TRBV24-1,14,TRBD2,ATSDPGGRYTDTQY
TRBJ1-1,TRBV9,11,NA,ASSALGNTEAF
TRBJ1-1,TRBV7-8,12,NA,ASSLGSGGTEAF
TRBJ1-1,TRBV11-2,12,NA,ASSWQATNTEAF
TRBJ2-5,TRBV7-2,12,NA,ASSPAGIQETQY
TRBJ1-1,TRBV18,14,TRBD1,ASSPPSRGPSTEAF
TRBJ1-1,TRBV7-9,8,NA,ASSSTVML
TRBJ1-6,TRBV25-1,13,TRBD1,ASSEYQGVNSPLH
TRBJ1-1,TRBV2,12,NA,ASSARLRRTEAF
TRBJ1-4,TRBV28,12,NA,AIGVMGTNEKLF
TRBJ1-5,TRBV28,14,TRBD1,ASSSRQGGFNQPQH
TRBJ2-7,TRBV10-3,10,NA,AISGAGREQY
TRBJ1-5,TRBV4-1,13,TRBD1,ASSHEGQGYQPQH
TRBJ2-1,TRBV6-4,13,NA,ASSDSGDPGDEQF
TRBJ2-1,TRBV29-1,11,TRBD1,SVRGGIYNEQF
TRBJ2-2,TRBV7-2,13,NA,ASSSTGPNTGELF
TRBJ1-2,TRBV6-5,13,NA,ASRLTMQGFYGYT
TRBJ1-5,TRBV19,15,NA,ASSPGTSGYSNQPQH
TRBJ2-7,TRBV10-3,12,NA,AISERQAEGEQY
TRBJ2-2,TRBV19,12,NA,ATWGGRDTGELF
TRBJ1-2,TRBV19,11,TRBD1,ASSTGTAYGYT
TRBJ1-2,TRBV5-4,13,NA,ASSLGQPSNYGYT
TRBJ1-2,TRBV18,12,NA,ASSPARGLYGYT
TRBJ2-1,TRBV4-3,15,TRBD2,ASSQGAGLANPRGQF
TRBJ1-2,TRBV30,10,NA,AWSPRTSGYT
TRBJ1-5,TRBV4-1,14,NA,ASSQVRGASNQPQH
TRBJ2-1,TRBV28,12,NA,ASSDTSWSNEQF
TRBJ2-5,TRBV5-1,12,NA,ASGQSGDGETQY
TRBJ1-2,TRBV14,13,NA,ASSQGTAVNYGYT
TRBJ2-2,TRBV10-3,13,TRBD2,ASNEAGANTGELF
TRBJ1-2,TRBV24-1,11,NA,ATSGAPFYGYT
TRBJ2-1,TRBV10-2,11,NA,ASRTGFYNEQF
TRBJ1-3,TRBV20-1,9,NA,SAPSGNTIY
TRBJ1-2,TRBV7-9,13,TRBD1,ASSPDGQGNYGYT
TRBJ2-7,TRBV4-3,14,TRBD2,ASSALRTGGTYEQY
TRBJ1-4,TRBV5-6,12,NA,ASSLGGSSEKLF